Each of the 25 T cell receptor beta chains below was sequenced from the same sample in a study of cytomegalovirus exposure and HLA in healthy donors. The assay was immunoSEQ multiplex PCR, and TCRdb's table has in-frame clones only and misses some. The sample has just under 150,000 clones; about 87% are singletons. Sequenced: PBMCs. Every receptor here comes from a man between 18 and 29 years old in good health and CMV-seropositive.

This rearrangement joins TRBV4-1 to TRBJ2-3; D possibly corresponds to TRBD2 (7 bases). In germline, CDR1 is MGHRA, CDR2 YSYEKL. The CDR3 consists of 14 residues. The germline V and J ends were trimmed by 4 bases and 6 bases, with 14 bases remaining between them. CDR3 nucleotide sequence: TGCGCCAGCAGCCGGGGGGGCGCAGACGATACGCAGTATTTT. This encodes CASSRGGADDTQYF.

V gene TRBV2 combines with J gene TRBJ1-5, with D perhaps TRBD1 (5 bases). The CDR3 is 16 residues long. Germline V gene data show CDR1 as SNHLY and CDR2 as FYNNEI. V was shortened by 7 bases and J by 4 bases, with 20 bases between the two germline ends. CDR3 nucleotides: TGTGCCAGCATCGACGACAAAGGGGTCTTGAATCAGCCCCAGCATTTT. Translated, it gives CASIDDKGVLNQPQHF.

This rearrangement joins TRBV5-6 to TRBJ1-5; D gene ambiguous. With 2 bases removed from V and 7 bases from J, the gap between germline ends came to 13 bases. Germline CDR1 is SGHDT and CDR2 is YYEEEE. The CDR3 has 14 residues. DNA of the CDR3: TGTGCCAGCAGCTTTTCAGGTTCCGAGCAGCCCCAGCATTTT. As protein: CASSFSGSEQPQHF.

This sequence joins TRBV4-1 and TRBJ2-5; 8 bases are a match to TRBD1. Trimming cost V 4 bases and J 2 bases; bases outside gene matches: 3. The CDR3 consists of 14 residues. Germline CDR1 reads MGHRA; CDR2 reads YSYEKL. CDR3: CASSLGTGQETQYF. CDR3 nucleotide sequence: TGCGCCAGCAGCCTAGGGACAGGACAAGAGACCCAGTACTTC.

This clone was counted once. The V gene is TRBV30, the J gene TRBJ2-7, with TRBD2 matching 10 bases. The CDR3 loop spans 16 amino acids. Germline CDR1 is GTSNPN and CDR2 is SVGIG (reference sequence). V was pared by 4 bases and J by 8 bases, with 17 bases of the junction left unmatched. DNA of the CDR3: TGTGCCTGGACCCCAACGGGAGCTAGCGGGGGCCGGCAGCAGTACTTC. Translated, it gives CAWTPTGASGGRQQYF.

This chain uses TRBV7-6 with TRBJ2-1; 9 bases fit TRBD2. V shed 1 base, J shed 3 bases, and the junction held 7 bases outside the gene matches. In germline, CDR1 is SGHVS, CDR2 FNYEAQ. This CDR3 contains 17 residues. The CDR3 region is CASSLGGVTSGYNEQFF. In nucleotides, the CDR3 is TGTGCCAGCAGCTTAGGTGGTGTGACTAGCGGCTACAATGAGCAGTTCTTC.

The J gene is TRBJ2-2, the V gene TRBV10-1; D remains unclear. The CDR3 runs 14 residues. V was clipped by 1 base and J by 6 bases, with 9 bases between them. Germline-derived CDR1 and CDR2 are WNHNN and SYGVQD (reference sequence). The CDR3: CASSELVRAGELFF. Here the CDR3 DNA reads TGCGCCAGCAGTGAGTTGGTCCGGGCCGGGGAGCTGTTTTTT.

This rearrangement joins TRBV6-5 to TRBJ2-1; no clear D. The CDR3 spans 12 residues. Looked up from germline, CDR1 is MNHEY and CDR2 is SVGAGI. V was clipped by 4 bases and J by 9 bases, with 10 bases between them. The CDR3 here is CASSSITSEQFF. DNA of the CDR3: TGTGCCAGCAGTTCCATAACGAGTGAGCAGTTCTTC.

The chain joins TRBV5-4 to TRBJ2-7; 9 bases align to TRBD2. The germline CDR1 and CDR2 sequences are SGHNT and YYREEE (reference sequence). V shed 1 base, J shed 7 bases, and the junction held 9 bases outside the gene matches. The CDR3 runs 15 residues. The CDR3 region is CASSLSAVAGDEQYF. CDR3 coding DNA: TGTGCCAGCAGCTTGAGCGCGGTAGCGGGAGATGAGCAGTACTTC. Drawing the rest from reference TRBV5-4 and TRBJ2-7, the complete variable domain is ETGVTQSPTHLIKTRGQQVTLRCSSQSGHNTVSWYQQALGQGPQFIFQYYREEENGRGNFPPRFSGLQFPNYSSELNVNALELDDSALYLCASSLSAVAGDEQYFGPGTRLTVT.

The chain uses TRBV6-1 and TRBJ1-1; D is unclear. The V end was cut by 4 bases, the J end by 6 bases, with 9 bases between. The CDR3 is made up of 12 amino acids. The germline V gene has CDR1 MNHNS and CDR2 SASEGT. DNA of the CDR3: TGTGCCAGCAGTGCATTTAGCGCTGAAGCTTTCTTT. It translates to CASSAFSAEAFF.

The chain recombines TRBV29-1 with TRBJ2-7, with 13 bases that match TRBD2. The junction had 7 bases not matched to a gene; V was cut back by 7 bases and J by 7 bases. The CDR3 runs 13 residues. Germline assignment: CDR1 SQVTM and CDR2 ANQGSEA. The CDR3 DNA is TGCAGCGCCCGACTAGCGGGGGGCGGTGAGCAGTACTTC. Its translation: CSARLAGGGEQYF.

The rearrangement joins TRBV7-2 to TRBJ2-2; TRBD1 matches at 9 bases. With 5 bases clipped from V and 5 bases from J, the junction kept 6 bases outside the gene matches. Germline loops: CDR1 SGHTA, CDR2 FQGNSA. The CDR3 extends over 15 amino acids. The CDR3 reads CASSRTGAGTGELFF. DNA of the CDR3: TGTGCCAGCAGCCGGACAGGGGCTGGGACCGGGGAGCTGTTTTTT.

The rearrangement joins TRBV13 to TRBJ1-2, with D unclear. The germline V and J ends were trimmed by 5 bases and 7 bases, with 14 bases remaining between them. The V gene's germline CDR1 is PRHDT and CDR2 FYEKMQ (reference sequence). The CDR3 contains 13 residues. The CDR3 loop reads CASSPGRAGGYTF. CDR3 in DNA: TGTGCCAGCAGCCCCGGGAGGGCGGGTGGCTACACCTTC. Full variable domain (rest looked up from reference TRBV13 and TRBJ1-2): AAGVIQSPRHLIKEKRETATLKCYPIPRHDTVYWYQQGPGQDPQFLISFYEKMQSDKGSIPDRFSAQQFSDYHSELNMSSLELGDSALYFCASSPGRAGGYTFGSGTRLTVV.

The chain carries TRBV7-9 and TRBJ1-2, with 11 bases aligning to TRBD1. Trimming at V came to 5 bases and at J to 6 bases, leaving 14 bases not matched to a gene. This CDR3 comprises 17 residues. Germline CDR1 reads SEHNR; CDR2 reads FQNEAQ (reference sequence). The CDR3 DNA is TGTGCCAGCAGCACCTACCGGGGACAGGGGGAACATAATGGCTACACCTTC. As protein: CASSTYRGQGEHNGYTF.

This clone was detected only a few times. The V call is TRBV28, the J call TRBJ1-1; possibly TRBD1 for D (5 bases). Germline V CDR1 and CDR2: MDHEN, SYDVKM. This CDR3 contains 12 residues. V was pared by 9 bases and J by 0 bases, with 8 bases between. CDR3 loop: CASTTVNTEAFF. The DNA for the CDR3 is TGTGCCAGTACGACAGTGAACACTGAAGCTTTCTTT. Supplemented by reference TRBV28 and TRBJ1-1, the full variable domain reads DVKVTQSSRYLVKRTGEKVFLECVQDMDHENMFWYRQDPGLGLRLIYFSYDVKMKEKGDIPEGYSVSREKKERFSLILESASTNQTSMYLCASTTVNTEAFFGQGTRLTVV.

As DNA, the CDR3 is TGTGCCAGCAGCTACGGACAGGGCACAGCTTTCTTT. Protein product: CASSYGQGTAFF. The chain combines TRBV7-9 with TRBJ1-1; TRBD1 aligns across 8 bases. V dropped 4 bases and J dropped 10; count of bases not matched to a gene: 5. The CDR3 runs 12 residues. CDR1 is SEHNR and CDR2 is FQNEAQ in the germline V gene (reference sequence).

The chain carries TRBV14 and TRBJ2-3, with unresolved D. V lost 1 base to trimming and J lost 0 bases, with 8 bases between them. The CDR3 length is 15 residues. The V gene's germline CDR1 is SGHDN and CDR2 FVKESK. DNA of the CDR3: TGTGCCAGCAGCCAAGTTGGAGCTAGCACAGATACGCAGTATTTT. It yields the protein CASSQVGASTDTQYF.

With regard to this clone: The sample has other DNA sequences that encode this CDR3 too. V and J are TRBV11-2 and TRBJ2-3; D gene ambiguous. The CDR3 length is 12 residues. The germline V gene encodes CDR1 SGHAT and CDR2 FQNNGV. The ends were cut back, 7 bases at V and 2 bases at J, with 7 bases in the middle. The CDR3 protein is CASTPSTDTQYF. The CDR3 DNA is TGTGCCAGCACCCCTTCCACAGATACGCAGTATTTT.

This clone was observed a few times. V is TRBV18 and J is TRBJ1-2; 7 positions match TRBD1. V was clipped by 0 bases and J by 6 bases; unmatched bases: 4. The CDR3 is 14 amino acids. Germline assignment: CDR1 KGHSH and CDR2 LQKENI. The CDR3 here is CASSPPTGVDGYTF. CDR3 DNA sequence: TGTGCCAGCTCACCACCCACAGGGGTGGATGGCTACACCTTC.

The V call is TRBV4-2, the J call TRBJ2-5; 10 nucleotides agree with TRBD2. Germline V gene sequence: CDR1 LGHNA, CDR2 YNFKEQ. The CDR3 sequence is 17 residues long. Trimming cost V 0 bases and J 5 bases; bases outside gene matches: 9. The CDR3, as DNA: TGTGCCAGCAGCCAAGATTTCACACTAGCGGGAACTGAGACCCAGTACTTC. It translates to CASSQDFTLAGTETQYF.

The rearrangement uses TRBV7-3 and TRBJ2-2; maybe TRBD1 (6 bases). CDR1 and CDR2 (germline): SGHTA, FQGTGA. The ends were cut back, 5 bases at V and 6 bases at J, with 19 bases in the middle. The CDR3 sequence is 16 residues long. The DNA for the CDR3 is TGTGCCAGCAGCCCCACTCCGGGACACTTCCCCGGGGAGCTGTTTTTT. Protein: CASSPTPGHFPGELFF.

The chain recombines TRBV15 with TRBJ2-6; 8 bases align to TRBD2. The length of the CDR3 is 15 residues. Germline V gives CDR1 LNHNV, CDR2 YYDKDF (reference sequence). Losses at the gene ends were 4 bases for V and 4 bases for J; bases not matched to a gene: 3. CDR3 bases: TGTGCCACCAGCACGGGGGGGTCCGGGGCCAACGTCCTGACTTTC. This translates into CATSTGGSGANVLTF.

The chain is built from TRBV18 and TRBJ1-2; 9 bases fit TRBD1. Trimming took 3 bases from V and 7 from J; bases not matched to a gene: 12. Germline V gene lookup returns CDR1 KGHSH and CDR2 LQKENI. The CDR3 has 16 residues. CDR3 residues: CASSPLVQGARPGYTF. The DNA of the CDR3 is TGTGCCAGCTCACCGTTGGTACAGGGGGCGCGGCCTGGCTACACCTTC.

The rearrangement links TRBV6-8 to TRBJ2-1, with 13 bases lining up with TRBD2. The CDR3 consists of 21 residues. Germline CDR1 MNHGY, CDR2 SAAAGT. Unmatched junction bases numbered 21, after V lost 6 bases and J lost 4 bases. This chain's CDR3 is CASSQRVGLAGPSPPYNEQFF. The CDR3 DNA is TGTGCCAGCAGCCAAAGAGTGGGACTAGCGGGACCCTCCCCCCCTTACAATGAGCAGTTCTTC.

CDR3 sequence reads: CASSQDLTVRDYGYTF. The CDR3 nucleotides read TGCGCCAGCAGCCAAGATTTAACGGTCCGGGACTATGGCTACACCTTC. The chain employs TRBV4-1 and TRBJ1-2; no firm D call. The V end lost 0 bases, the J end lost 3 bases, and 14 bases lay between the germline ends. The CDR3 runs 16 residues. Germline V gene sequence: CDR1 MGHRA, CDR2 YSYEKL.